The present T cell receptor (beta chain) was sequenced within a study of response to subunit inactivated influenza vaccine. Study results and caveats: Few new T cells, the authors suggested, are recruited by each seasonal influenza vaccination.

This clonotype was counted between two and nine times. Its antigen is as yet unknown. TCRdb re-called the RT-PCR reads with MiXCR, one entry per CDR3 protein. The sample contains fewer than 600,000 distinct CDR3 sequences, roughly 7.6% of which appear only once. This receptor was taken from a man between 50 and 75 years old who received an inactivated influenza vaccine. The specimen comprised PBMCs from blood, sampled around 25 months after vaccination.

CDR3 DNA sequence: TGTGCCAGCAGGCAATCGGGACTAGGAAGAGGAAGCTCCTACAATGAGCAGTTCTTC. This encodes CASRQSGLGRGSSYNEQFF. V usage is TRBV12-3 or TRBV12-4 and J usage is TRBJ2-1; 8 bases line up with TRBD2. V lost 6 bases to trimming and J lost 0 bases; unmatched junction nucleotides: 16. The CDR3 length is 19 residues.